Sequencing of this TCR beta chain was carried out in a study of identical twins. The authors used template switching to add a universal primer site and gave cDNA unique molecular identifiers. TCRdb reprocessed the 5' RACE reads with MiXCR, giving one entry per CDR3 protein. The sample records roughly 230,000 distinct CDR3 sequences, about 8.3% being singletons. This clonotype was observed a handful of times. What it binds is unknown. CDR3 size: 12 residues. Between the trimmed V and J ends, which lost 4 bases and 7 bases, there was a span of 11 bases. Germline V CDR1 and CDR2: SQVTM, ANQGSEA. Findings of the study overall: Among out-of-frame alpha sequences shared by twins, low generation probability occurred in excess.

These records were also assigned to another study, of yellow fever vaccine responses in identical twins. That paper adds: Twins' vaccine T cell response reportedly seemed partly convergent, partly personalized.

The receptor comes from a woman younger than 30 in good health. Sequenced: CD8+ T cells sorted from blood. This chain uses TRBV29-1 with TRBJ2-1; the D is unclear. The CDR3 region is CSVARVGNEQFF. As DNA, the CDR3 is TGCAGCGTTGCAAGGGTCGGAAATGAGCAGTTCTTC.